The sequence of this T cell receptor (beta chain) was determined in a study of blood T cell repertoires in COVID-19. Study details: Italy, Spain and the United States were the sources of the convalescent and acute COVID-19 samples.

The CDR3 is 15 amino acids. Deletions cut 1 base from V and 6 bases from J, with 15 bases between. In germline, CDR1 is SGDLS, CDR2 YYNGEE. Cohort assignment relied on participant-reported clinical history. Original processing notes: Cell counts per sample came from amplifying reference gene primers. Here immunoSEQ multiplex PCR was the method, and the copy in TCRdb shows in-frame clones only, minus some. Clone size and the V and J calls come from that table; the DNA yielded D and trimming. The sample carries a few hundred thousand clones, approximately 91% recorded once. Sequenced input: PBMCs or T cells enriched from blood (not recorded which). This chain uses TRBV9 with TRBJ2-3; D is possibly TRBD1 (6 bases). The receptor was isolated from a human donor in a cohort exposed to, infected with or recovered from COVID-19 (not recorded which). The donor label of this sample is uncertain. CDR3 nucleotides: TGTGCCAGCAGCGTACGTGGGGGCGAACTGGATACGCAGTATTTT. It is translated as CASSVRGGELDTQYF.